The 2 T cell receptor beta chains below were found in one sample sequenced in a study of CD8+ T cells in alopecia areata. Sequencing relied on a cDNA template that was reverse transcribed from extracted RNA. Repertoires were generated with immunoSEQ multiplex PCR, while TCRdb's copy carries only in-frame clones and drops some. There are some 130,000 clones in the sample; about 57% occur only once, and about 4.9% lies in the top ten. This specimen consisted of CD4+ T cells sorted from blood, obtained at week 0. The origin of the receptors is a human donor with alopecia areata.

The CDR3 protein is CASRPTANGETQYF. As DNA, the CDR3 is TGTGCCAGCAGACCGACGGCCAACGGGGAGACCCAGTACTTC. The chain couples TRBV7-2 to TRBJ2-5; D is unresolved. V was trimmed by 6 bases and J by 5 bases, leaving 16 bases between them. Germline CDR1 reads SGHTA; CDR2 reads FQGNSA. The CDR3 contains 14 residues.

The chain combines TRBV7-8 with TRBJ2-3; D ambiguous. The germline V gene has CDR1 SGHVS and CDR2 FQNEAQ. The CDR3 has 13 residues. V was shortened by 5 bases and J by 1 base, with 7 bases between the two germline ends. The CDR3 DNA is TGTGCCAGCAGCCCCGGCCGCACAGATACGCAGTATTTT. Translating it yields CASSPGRTDTQYF.